This TCR beta chain was sequenced in a study of memory CD4+ T cells and cytomegalovirus serostatus. At the level of the study: Healthy Belgian adult donors included 9 or 10 CMV-positive and 24 CMV-negative people.

The sort gate was single viable CD3+CD4+CD8-CD45RO+ cells for memory CD4+ T cells. Serum IgG to CMV pp150, pp28, p38 and p52 defined serostatus. Between the trimmed V and J ends, which lost 5 bases and 1 base, there was a span of 15 bases. Germline V gene data show CDR1 as SGHVS and CDR2 as FQNEAQ. The CDR3 is made up of 15 amino acids. TCRdb keeps only in-frame clones here, not all; method: immunoSEQ multiplex PCR. This table holds tens of thousands of clones, around 82% found once. The sequencing input was memory CD4+ T cells from blood. This receptor was taken from an adult in good health and CMV-seronegative. Some clones in this sample may be carry-over from other donors' samples. The chain couples TRBV7-8 to TRBJ2-7, with a tentative D call TRBD2 (6 bases). The CDR3 DNA reads TGTGCCAGCAGCCCCACACTAGCCCGGTCCTACGAGCAGTACTTC. Translated, it gives CASSPTLARSYEQYF.